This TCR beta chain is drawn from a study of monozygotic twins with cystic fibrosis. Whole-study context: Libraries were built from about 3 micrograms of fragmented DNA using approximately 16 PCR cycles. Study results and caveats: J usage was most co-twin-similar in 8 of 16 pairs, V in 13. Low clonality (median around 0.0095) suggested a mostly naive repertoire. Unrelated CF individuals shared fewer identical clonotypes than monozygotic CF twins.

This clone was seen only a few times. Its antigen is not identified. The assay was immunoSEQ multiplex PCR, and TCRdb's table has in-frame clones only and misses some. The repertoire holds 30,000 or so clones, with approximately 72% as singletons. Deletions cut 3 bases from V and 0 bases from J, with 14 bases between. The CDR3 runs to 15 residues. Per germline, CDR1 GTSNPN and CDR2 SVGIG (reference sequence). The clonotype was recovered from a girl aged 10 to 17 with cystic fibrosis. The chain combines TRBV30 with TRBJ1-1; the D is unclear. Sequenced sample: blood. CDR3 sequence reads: CAWRSGSRMNTEAFF. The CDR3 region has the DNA TGTGCCTGGAGAAGCGGCAGTAGGATGAACACTGAAGCTTTCTTT.